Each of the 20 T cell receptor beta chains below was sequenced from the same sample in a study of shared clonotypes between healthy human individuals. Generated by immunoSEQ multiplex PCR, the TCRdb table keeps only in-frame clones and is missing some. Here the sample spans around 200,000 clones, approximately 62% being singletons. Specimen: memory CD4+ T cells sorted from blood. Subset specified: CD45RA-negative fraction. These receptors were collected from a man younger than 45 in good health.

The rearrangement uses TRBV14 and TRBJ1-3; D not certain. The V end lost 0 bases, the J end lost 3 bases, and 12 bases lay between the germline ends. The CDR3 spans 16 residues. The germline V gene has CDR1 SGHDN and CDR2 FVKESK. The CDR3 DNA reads TGTGCCAGCAGCCAAGATTTTGACCGTTTTGGAAACACCATATATTTT. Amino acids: CASSQDFDRFGNTIYF.

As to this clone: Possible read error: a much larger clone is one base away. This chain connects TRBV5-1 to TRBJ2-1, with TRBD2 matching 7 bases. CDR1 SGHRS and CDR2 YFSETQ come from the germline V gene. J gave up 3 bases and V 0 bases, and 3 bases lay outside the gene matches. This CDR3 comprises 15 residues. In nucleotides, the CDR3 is TGCGCCAGCAGCTTGGTAGGGAGGGGCTACAATGAGCAGTTCTTC. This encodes CASSLVGRGYNEQFF.

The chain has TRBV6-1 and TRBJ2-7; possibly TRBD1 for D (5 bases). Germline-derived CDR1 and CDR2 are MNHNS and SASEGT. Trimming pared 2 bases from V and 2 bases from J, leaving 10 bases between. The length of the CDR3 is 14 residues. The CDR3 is CASSELGETYEQYF. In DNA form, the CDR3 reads TGTGCCAGCAGTGAACTAGGGGAAACCTACGAGCAGTACTTC.

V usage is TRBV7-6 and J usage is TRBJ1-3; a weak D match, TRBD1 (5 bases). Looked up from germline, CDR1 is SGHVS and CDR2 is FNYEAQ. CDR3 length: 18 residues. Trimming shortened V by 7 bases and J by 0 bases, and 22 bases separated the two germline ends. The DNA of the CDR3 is TGTGCCAGCACGGTATTGGCAGCAGGGCCCCTCTCTGGAAACACCATATATTTT. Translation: CASTVLAAGPLSGNTIYF.

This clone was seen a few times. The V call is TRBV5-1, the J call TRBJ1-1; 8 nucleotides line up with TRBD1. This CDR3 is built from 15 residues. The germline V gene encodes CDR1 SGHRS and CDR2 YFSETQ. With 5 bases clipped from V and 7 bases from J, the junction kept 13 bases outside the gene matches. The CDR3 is CASRVGWTGLGEAFF. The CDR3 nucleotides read TGCGCCAGCAGAGTGGGATGGACAGGGTTGGGTGAAGCTTTCTTT.

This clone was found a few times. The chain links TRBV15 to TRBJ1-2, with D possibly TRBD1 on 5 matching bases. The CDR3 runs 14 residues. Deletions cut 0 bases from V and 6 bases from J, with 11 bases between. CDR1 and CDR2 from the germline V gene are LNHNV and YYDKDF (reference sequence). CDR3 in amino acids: CATSRDSGRDGYTF. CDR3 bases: TGTGCCACCAGCAGAGATAGTGGCAGGGATGGCTACACCTTC.

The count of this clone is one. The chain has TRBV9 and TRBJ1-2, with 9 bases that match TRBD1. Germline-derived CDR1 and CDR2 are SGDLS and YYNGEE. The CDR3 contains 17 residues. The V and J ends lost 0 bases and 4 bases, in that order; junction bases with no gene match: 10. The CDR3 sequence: CASSVDPGPTGGYGYTF. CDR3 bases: TGTGCCAGCAGCGTAGACCCTGGTCCGACAGGGGGCTATGGCTACACCTTC.

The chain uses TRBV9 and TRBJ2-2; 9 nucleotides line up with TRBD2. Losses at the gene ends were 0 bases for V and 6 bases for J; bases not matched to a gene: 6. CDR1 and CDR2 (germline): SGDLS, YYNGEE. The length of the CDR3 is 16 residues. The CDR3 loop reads CASSVDQGLASGELFF. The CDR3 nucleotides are TGTGCCAGCAGCGTAGACCAAGGACTAGCGTCCGGGGAGCTGTTTTTT.

The CDR3 DNA sequence: TGCGCCAGCAGCCAAGGGGCCCTTAGTAATGAGCAGTTCTTC. Protein: CASSQGALSNEQFF. The gene calls are TRBV4-3 and TRBJ2-1; D call uncertain. Germline CDR1 reads LGHNA; CDR2 reads YSLEER. CDR3 length: 14 residues. Trimming cost V 1 base and J 7 bases, with 11 bases left between them.

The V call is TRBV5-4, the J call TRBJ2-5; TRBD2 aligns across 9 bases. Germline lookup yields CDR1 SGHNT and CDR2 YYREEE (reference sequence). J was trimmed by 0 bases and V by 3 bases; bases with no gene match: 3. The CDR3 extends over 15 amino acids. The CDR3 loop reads CASSSTSGNQETQYF. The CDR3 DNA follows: TGTGCCAGCAGCTCGACTAGCGGAAACCAAGAGACCCAGTACTTC.

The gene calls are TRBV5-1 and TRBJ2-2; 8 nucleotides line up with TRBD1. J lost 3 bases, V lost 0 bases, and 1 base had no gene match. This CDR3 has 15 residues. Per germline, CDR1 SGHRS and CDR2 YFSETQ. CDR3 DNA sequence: TGCGCCAGCAGCTTGGACAGGGGGGACACCGGGGAGCTGTTTTTT. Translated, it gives CASSLDRGDTGELFF.

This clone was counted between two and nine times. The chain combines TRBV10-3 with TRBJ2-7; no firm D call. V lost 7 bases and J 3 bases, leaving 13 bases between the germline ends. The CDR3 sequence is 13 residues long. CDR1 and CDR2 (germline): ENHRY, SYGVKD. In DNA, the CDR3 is TGTGCCATCATCCCTAATCCAAACTACGAGCAGTACTTC. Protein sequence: CAIIPNPNYEQYF.

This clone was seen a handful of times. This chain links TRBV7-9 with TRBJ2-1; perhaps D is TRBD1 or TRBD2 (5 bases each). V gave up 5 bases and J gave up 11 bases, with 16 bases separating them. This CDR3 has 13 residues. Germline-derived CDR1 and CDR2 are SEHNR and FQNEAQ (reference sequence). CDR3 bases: TGTGCCAGCAGCCTTAGCGAGGTGGGGCAGCAGTTCTTC. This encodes CASSLSEVGQQFF.

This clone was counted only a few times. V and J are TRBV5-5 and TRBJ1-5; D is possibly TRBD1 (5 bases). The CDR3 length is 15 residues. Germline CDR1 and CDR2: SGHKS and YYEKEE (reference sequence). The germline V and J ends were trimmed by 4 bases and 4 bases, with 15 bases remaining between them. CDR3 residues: CASSRSGTGNQPQHF. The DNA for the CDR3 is TGTGCCAGCAGCCGATCCGGGACCGGGAATCAGCCCCAGCATTTT.

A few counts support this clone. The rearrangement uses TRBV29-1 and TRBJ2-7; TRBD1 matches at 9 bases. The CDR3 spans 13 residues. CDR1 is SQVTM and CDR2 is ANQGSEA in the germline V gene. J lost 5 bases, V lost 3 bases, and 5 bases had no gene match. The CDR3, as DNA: TGCAGCGTTGATTTGACAGGGGGAGACGAGCAGTACTTC. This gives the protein CSVDLTGGDEQYF.

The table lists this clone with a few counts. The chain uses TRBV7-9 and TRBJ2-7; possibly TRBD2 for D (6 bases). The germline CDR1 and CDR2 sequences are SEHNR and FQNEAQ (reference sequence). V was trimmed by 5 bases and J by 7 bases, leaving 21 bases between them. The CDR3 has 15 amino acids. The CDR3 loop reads CASSLYSGTEGEQYF. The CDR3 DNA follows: TGTGCCAGCAGCCTTTATTCCGGGACGGAGGGTGAGCAGTACTTC.

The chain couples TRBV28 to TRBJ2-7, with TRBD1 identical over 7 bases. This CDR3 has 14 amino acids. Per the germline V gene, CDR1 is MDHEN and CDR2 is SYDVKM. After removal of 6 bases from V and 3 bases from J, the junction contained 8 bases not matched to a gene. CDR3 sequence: CASRPPGQNYEQYF. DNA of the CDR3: TGTGCCAGCAGACCGCCGGGACAGAACTACGAGCAGTACTTC. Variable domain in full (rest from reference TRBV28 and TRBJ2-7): DVKVTQSSRYLVKRTGEKVFLECVQDMDHENMFWYRQDPGLGLRLIYFSYDVKMKEKGDIPEGYSVSREKKERFSLILESASTNQTSMYLCASRPPGQNYEQYFGPGTRLTVT.

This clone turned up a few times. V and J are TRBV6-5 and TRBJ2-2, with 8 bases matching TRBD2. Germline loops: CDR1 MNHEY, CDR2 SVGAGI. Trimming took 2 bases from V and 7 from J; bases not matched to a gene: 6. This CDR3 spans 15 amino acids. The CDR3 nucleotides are TGTGCCAGCAGTTACGAGACTAGCGTCAACGGGGAGCTGTTTTTT. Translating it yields CASSYETSVNGELFF.

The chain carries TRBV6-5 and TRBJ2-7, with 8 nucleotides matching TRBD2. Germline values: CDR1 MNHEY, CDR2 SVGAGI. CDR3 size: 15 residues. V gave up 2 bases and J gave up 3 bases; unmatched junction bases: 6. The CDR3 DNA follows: TGTGCCAGCAGTTACCCCCGAGCGGGAGTCTACGAGCAGTACTTC. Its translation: CASSYPRAGVYEQYF.

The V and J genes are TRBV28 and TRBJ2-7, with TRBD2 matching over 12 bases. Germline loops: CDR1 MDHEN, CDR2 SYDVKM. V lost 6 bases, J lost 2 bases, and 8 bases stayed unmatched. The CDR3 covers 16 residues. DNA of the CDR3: TGTGCCAGCAGACGTACTAGCGGGAGGACCGCCTACGAGCAGTACTTC. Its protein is CASRRTSGRTAYEQYF.